The 18 T cell receptor beta chains below were found in one sample sequenced in a study of blood T cells in healthy people across ages. Sample-barcoded 5' priming and a J-beta primer mix drove a second PCR of roughly 6 to 12 cycles. MiXCR, applied by TCRdb to the 5' RACE reads, yields one record per CDR3 protein. The sample gives over a million distinct CDR3 sequences, roughly 40% of which show up once; 7.9% is in the top ten. What was sequenced was blood. These receptors all stem from a woman aged 18-29 years in good health.

The CDR3 protein is CASSLSVALNTEAFF. In DNA, the CDR3 is TGTGCCAGCAGTTTATCCGTGGCTTTGAACACTGAAGCTTTCTTT. This chain links TRBV27 with TRBJ1-1; unclear D gene. Germline CDR1 is MNHEY and CDR2 is SMNVEV (reference sequence). There are 15 residues in the CDR3. V was shortened by 0 bases and J by 0 bases, with 8 bases between the two germline ends.

This chain links TRBV30 with TRBJ2-7, with 7 bases lining up with TRBD2. Germline assignment: CDR1 GTSNPN and CDR2 SVGIG (reference sequence). V shed 2 bases and J 6 bases; nucleotides not matched to a gene: 10. The CDR3 totals 14 residues. CDR3 loop: CAWSNGGSISEQYF. The CDR3 nucleotides read TGTGCCTGGAGTAACGGCGGGAGTATCAGCGAGCAGTACTTC.

The CDR3 reads CASNNPLAGDADTQYF. The CDR3 coding sequence is TGTGCCAGCAACAATCCTCTAGCGGGAGACGCAGATACGCAGTATTTT. The gene calls are TRBV13 and TRBJ2-3; 10 bases agree with TRBD2. Losses at the gene ends were 7 bases for V and 4 bases for J; bases not matched to a gene: 11. Germline CDR1 and CDR2: PRHDT and FYEKMQ (reference sequence). The CDR3 has 16 amino acids.

The J gene is TRBJ2-6, the V gene TRBV9; a weak D match, TRBD2 (5 bases). V dropped 3 bases and J dropped 2 bases, with 18 bases sitting between them. Germline assignment: CDR1 SGDLS and CDR2 YYNGEE. This CDR3 has 18 amino acids. CDR3 DNA sequence: TGTGCCAGCAGCGAGTTGAGTATTTGGGAGACTGGGGCCAACGTCCTGACTTTC. It translates to CASSELSIWETGANVLTF.

J is TRBJ2-1 and V is TRBV6-5; 9 bases agree with TRBD2. Germline CDR1 and CDR2: MNHEY and SVGAGI. The junction had 16 bases not matched to a gene; V was cut back by 0 bases and J by 10 bases. This CDR3 is 18 amino acids long. The CDR3 protein is CASSYSSFSPSGNYEQFF. In DNA form, the CDR3 reads TGTGCCAGCAGTTACTCGAGTTTTAGTCCTAGCGGGAACTACGAGCAGTTCTTC.

In DNA, the CDR3 is TGTGCCAGCAGCTTAGGGGTGGGCAGGGGGCGAGACAATCAGCCCCAGCATTTT. Its translation: CASSLGVGRGRDNQPQHF. The chain recombines TRBV7-2 with TRBJ1-5; TRBD1 matches at 8 bases. Germline loops: CDR1 SGHTA, CDR2 FQGNSA. V shed 1 base, J shed 3 bases, and the junction held 11 bases outside the gene matches. The CDR3 loop spans 18 amino acids.

V is TRBV6-1 and J is TRBJ1-5; weak D call: TRBD1 (5 bases). V lost 6 bases to trimming and J lost 0 bases, with 15 bases between them. CDR1 is MNHNS, CDR2 SASEGT, per germline. The CDR3 spans 16 residues. The CDR3, as DNA: TGTGCCAGCAGGGGGGTCCACGGGGGTAGCAATCAGCCCCAGCATTTT. Protein product: CASRGVHGGSNQPQHF.

This clonotype was seen a few times. V and J are TRBV29-1 and TRBJ2-3; TRBD2 aligns across 11 bases. The CDR3 has 15 residues. Germline V gene data show CDR1 as SQVTM and CDR2 as ANQGSEA. J was trimmed by 3 bases and V by 3 bases; bases with no gene match: 5. The CDR3: CSVEDSGRGTDTQYF. In DNA form, the CDR3 reads TGCAGCGTTGAGGATAGCGGGAGGGGTACAGATACGCAGTATTTT.

Of note for this clonotype: A single base separates this from a much larger clone, so it may be a read error. The chain combines TRBV4-1 with TRBJ2-3; 9 bases fit TRBD2. The CDR3 totals 18 residues. Germline-derived CDR1 and CDR2 are MGHRA and YSYEKL. CDR3 bases: TGCACCAGCAGCCCATTCGGGCTAGCGGGGCCTCACACAGATACGCAGTATTTT. Protein sequence: CTSSPFGLAGPHTDTQYF.

The J gene is TRBJ1-2, the V gene TRBV10-3; 9 nucleotides match TRBD1. Germline V gene sequence: CDR1 ENHRY, CDR2 SYGVKD. The CDR3 has 12 amino acids. V shed 9 bases and J 3 bases; nucleotides not matched to a gene: 2. CDR3 residues: CAMDRGDYGYTF. DNA for the CDR3: TGTGCCATGGACAGGGGAGACTATGGCTACACCTTC.

This rearrangement joins TRBV9 to TRBJ2-3; 9 bases map to TRBD2. CDR1 and CDR2 (germline): SGDLS, YYNGEE. The CDR3 loop spans 18 amino acids. V was clipped by 2 bases and J by 5 bases; unmatched bases: 15. The CDR3 DNA sequence: TGTGCCAGCAGCGTCGCTCCACAGCGGGGGGCCGAGGGAGATACGCAGTATTTT. Translation: CASSVAPQRGAEGDTQYF.

V gene TRBV20-1 combines with J gene TRBJ1-1; weak D call: TRBD1 (6 bases). V lost 6 bases and J 5 bases, leaving 13 bases between the germline ends. Germline V CDR1 and CDR2: DFQATT, SNEGSKA (reference sequence). This CDR3 spans 12 amino acids. This chain's CDR3 is CSATDQGTEAFF. The CDR3 DNA reads as TGCAGTGCCACGGATCAGGGGACTGAAGCTTTCTTT.

The gene calls are TRBV9 and TRBJ2-7; 14 nucleotides align to TRBD2. The junction had 3 bases not matched to a gene; V was cut back by 1 base and J by 3 bases. Germline V gene lookup returns CDR1 SGDLS and CDR2 YYNGEE. CDR3 length: 16 residues. CDR3 region: CASSVTGTSGSYEQYF. CDR3 in DNA: TGTGCCAGCAGCGTAACTGGGACTAGCGGGAGCTACGAGCAGTACTTC.

This chain links TRBV11-2 with TRBJ1-2, with unresolved D. The germline gives CDR1 SGHAT, CDR2 FQNNGV. The CDR3 loop spans 16 amino acids. Trimming pared 4 bases from V and 5 bases from J, leaving 20 bases between. CDR3 bases: TGTGCCAGCAGCTCCACTCTACTTGACGGTGTTTATGGCTACACCTTC. Translation: CASSSTLLDGVYGYTF. The whole variable domain, remainder taken from reference TRBV11-2 and TRBJ1-2, is EAGVAQSPRYKIIEKRQSVAFWCNPISGHATLYWYQQILGQGPKLLIQFQNNGVVDDSQLPKDRFSAERLKGVDSTLKIQPAKLEDSAVYLCASSSTLLDGVYGYTFGSGTRLTVV.

V gene TRBV28 combines with J gene TRBJ1-2; D is unresolved. CDR3 length equals 12 residues. The germline V gene has CDR1 MDHEN and CDR2 SYDVKM. Trimming stripped 8 bases from V and 3 bases from J, with 10 bases between. The CDR3 here is CASLGSDYGYTF. The CDR3 DNA sequence: TGTGCCAGCCTGGGGTCAGACTATGGCTACACCTTC.

In this sample, this clonotype turned up a few times. V is TRBV12-3 or TRBV12-4 and J is TRBJ1-5; a weak D match, TRBD1 (6 bases). V lost 2 bases to trimming and J lost 4 bases, with 12 bases between them. The CDR3 loop spans 15 amino acids. DNA for the CDR3: TGTGCCAGCAGTTTACGGGGGGCGAGAAATCAGCCCCAGCATTTT. It codes for CASSLRGARNQPQHF.

This clonotype has more than one count but fewer than ten. This sequence joins TRBV9 and TRBJ1-2; a weak D match, TRBD1 (5 bases). V was trimmed by 4 bases and J by 3 bases, leaving 16 bases between them. Germline CDR1 and CDR2: SGDLS and YYNGEE. The CDR3 runs to 15 residues. The CDR3 DNA reads TGTGCCAGCAGCCCAGCCGAGACAGCTGACTATGGCTACACCTTC. This encodes CASSPAETADYGYTF.

The sample holds one count of this clonotype. The gene calls are TRBV6-4 and TRBJ2-1; 9 positions match TRBD2. The end of the DNA fits TRBJ2-7 better, so the J call may be wrong. The CDR3 covers 17 residues. Germline V CDR1 and CDR2: MRHNA, SNTAGT. CDR3 amino acids: CASSDSRGREGLNEQYF. The DNA of the CDR3 is TGTGCCAGCAGTGACTCGAGGGGGCGGGAGGGCCTAAATGAGCAGTACTTC.